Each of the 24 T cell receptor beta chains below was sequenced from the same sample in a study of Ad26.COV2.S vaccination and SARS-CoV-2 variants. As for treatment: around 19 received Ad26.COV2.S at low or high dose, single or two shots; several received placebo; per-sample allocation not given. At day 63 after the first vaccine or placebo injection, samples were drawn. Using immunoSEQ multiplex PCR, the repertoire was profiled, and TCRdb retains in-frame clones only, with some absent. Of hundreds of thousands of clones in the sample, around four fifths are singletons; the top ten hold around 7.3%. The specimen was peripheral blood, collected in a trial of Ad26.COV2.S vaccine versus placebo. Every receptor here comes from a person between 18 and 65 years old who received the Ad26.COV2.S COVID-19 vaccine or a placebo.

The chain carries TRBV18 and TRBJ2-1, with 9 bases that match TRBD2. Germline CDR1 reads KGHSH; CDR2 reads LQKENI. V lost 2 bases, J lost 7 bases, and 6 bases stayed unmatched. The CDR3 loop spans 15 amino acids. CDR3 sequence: CASSPDLAGENEQFF. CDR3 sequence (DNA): TGTGCCAGCTCACCAGATTTAGCGGGGGAGAATGAGCAGTTCTTC.

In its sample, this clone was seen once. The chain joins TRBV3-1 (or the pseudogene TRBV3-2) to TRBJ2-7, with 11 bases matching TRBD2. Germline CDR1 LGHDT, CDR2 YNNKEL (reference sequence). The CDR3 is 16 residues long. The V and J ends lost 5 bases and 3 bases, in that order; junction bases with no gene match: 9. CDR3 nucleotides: TGTGCCAGCAGCAGAGCCGGGACTAGCGGCTTCTACGAGCAGTACTTC. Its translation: CASSRAGTSGFYEQYF.

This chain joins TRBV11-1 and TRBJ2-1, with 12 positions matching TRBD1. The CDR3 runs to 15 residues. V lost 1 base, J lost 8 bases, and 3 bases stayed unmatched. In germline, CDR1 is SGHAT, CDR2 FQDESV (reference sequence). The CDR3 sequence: CASSLGDRGPDEQFF. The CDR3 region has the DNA TGTGCCAGCAGCTTAGGGGACAGGGGGCCGGATGAGCAGTTCTTC.

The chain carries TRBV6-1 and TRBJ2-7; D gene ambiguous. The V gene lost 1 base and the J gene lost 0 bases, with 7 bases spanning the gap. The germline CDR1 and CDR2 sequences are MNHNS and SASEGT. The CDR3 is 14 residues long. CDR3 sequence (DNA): TGTGCCAGCAGTGAAGGGACGGTCTCCTACGAGCAGTACTTC. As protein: CASSEGTVSYEQYF.

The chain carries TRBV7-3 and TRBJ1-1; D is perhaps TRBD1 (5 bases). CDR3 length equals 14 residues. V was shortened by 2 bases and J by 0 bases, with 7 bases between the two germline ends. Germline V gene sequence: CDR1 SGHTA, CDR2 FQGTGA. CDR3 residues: CASSLQGLNTEAFF. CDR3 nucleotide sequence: TGTGCCAGCAGCTTACAGGGATTGAACACTGAAGCTTTCTTT.

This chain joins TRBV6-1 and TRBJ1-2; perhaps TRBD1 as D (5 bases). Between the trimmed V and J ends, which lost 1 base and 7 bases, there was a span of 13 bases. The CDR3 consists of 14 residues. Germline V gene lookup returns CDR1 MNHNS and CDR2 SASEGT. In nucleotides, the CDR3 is TGTGCCAGCAGTGAAGGACAGAGTCGGGGTGGCTACACCTTC. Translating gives CASSEGQSRGGYTF.

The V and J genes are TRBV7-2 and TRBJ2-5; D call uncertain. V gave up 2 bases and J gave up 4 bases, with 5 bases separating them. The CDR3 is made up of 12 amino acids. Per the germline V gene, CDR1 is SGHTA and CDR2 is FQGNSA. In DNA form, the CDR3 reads TGTGCCAGCAGCTTAAGGAGAGAGACCCAGTACTTC. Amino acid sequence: CASSLRRETQYF.

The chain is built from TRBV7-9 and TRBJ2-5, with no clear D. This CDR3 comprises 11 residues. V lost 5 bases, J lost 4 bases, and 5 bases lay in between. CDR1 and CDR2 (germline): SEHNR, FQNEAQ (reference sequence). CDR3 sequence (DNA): TGTGCCAGCAGCCGTAGAGAGACCCAGTACTTC. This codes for CASSRRETQYF.

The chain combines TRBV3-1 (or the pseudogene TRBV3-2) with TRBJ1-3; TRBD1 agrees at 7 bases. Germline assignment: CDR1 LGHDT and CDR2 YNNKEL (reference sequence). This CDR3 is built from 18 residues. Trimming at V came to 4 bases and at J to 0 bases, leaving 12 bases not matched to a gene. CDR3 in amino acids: CASSRRLGWDSSGNTIYF. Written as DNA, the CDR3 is TGTGCCAGCAGCCGGAGGTTGGGTTGGGACAGCTCTGGAAACACCATATATTTT.

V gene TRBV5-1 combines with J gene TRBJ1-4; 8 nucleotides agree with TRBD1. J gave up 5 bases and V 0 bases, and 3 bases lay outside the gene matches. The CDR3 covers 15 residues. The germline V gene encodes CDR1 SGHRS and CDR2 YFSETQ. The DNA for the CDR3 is TGCGCCAGCAGCTTGGGGACAGGGATGAATGAAAAACTGTTTTTT. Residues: CASSLGTGMNEKLFF.

The DNA for the CDR3 is TGCAGTGCTAGTCAGACTAGCCGCCCGTGGACCCAGTACTTC. Amino acids: CSASQTSRPWTQYF. The V gene is TRBV20-1, the J gene TRBJ2-5; 7 nucleotides agree with TRBD2. CDR3 length equals 14 residues. Germline V gives CDR1 DFQATT, CDR2 SNEGSKA (reference sequence). V was pared by 3 bases and J by 7 bases, with 11 bases of the junction left unmatched.

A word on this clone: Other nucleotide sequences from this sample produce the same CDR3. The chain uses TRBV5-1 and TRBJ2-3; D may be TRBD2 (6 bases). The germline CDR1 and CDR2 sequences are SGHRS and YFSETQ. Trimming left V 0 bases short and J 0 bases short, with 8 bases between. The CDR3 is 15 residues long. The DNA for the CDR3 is TGCGCCAGCAGCTTGGGCGGGGCAAGCACAGATACGCAGTATTTT. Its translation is CASSLGGASTDTQYF.

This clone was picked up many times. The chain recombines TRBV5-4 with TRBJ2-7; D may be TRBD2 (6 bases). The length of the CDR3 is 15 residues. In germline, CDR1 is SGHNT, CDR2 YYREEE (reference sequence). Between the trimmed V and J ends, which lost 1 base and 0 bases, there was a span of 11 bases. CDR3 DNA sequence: TGTGCCAGCAGCTTGTCACCCGGGAGCTCCTACGAGCAGTACTTC. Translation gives CASSLSPGSSYEQYF.

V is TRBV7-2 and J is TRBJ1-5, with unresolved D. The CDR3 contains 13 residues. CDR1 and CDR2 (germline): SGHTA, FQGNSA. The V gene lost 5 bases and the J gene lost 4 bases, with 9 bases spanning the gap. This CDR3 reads CASSRLGNQPQHF. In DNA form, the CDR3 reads TGTGCCAGCAGCCGACTCGGTAATCAGCCCCAGCATTTT.

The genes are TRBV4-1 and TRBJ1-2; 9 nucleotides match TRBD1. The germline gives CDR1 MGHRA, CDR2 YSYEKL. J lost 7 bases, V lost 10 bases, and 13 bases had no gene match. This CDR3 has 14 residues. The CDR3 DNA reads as TGCGCCACCCGATCCACCGGGACAGGGTCTGGCTACACCTTC. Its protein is CATRSTGTGSGYTF.

CDR3 bases: TGTGCCAGCAGCCGATCCCGGATCGGGACTAGCGGTAATGAGCAGTTCTTC. The encoded protein is CASSRSRIGTSGNEQFF. The gene calls are TRBV7-9 and TRBJ2-1; 11 positions match TRBD2. Germline CDR1 and CDR2: SEHNR and FQNEAQ (reference sequence). V dropped 5 bases and J dropped 7; count of bases not matched to a gene: 13. CDR3 size: 17 residues. Based on the CDR3 plus reference TRBV7-9 and TRBJ2-1, the full variable domain is DTGVSQNPRHKITKRGQNVTFRCDPISEHNRLYWYRQTLGQGPEFLTYFQNEAQLEKSRLLSDRFSAERPKGSFSTLEIQRTEQGDSAMYLCASSRSRIGTSGNEQFFGPGTRLTVL.

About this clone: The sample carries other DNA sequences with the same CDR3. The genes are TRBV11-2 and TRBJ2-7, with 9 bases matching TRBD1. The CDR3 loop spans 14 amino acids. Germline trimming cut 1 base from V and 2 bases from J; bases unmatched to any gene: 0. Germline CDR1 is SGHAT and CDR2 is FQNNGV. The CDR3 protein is CASSLGQGAYEQYF. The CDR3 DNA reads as TGTGCCAGCAGCTTAGGACAGGGGGCCTACGAGCAGTACTTC.

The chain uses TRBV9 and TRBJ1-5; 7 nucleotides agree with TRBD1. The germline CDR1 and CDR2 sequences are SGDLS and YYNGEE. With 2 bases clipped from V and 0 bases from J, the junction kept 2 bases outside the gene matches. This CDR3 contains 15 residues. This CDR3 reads CASSVTGNSNQPQHF. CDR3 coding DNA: TGTGCCAGCAGCGTGACAGGGAATAGCAATCAGCCCCAGCATTTT.

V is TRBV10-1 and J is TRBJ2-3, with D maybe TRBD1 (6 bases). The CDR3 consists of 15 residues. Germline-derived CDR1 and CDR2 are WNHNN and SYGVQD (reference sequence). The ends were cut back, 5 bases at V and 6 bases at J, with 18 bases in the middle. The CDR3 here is CASSKSYRVPDTQYF. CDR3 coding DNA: TGCGCCAGCAGTAAATCCTACAGGGTGCCGGATACGCAGTATTTT.

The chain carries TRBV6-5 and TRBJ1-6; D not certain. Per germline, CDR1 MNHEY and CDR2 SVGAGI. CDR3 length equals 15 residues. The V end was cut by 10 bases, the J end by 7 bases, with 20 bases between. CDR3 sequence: CAIRQDWTGNSPLHF. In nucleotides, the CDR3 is TGTGCCATTCGACAAGACTGGACGGGAAATTCACCCCTCCACTTT.

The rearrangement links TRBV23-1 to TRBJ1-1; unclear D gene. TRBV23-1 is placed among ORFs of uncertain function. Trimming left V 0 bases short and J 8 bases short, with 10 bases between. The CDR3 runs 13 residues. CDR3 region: CASSQSKKEEAFF. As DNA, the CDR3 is TGCGCCAGCAGTCAATCGAAGAAGGAGGAAGCTTTCTTT.

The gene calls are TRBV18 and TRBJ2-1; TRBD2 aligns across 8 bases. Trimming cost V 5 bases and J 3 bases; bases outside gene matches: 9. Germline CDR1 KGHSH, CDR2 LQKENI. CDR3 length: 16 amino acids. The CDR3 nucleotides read TGTGCCAGCTCATTGGGCGGGGGGACCAACTACAATGAGCAGTTCTTC. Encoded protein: CASSLGGGTNYNEQFF.

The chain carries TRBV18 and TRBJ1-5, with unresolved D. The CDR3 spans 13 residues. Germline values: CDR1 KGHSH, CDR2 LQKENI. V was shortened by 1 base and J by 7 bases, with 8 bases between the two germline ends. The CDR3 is CASSPLITQPQHF. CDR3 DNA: TGTGCCAGCTCACCACTAATAACCCAGCCCCAGCATTTT.

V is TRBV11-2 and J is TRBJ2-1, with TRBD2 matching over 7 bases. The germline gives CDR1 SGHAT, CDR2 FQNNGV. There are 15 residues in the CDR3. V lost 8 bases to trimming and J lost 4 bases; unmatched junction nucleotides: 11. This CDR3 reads CASLPGRAFYNEQFF. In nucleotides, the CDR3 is TGTGCCAGCCTGCCAGGGAGGGCCTTTTACAATGAGCAGTTCTTC.